The 21 T cell receptor beta chains in this list originate from one sample, sequenced in a study of cytomegalovirus exposure and HLA in healthy donors. Both 60 Vbeta primers and 13 Jbeta primers went into the PCR. Produced via immunoSEQ multiplex PCR; TCRdb's table is partial and in-frame only. The sample includes roughly 120,000 clones, approximately 80% of them seen just once. The sample was PBMCs. These TCRs come from a man aged 30-40 years in good health and CMV-seropositive.

The CDR3 sequence is CASSPLGGITDTQYF. In nucleotides, the CDR3 is TGTGCCAGCAGCCCCCTGGGGGGAATCACAGATACGCAGTATTTT. The V call is TRBV5-6, the J call TRBJ2-3; weak D call: TRBD2 (6 bases). The CDR3 is made up of 15 amino acids. Trimming cost V 4 bases and J 2 bases, with 14 bases left between them. Germline CDR1 reads SGHDT; CDR2 reads YYEEEE.

The gene calls are TRBV7-9 and TRBJ2-5, with D possibly TRBD2 on 6 matching bases. The ends were cut back, 2 bases at V and 2 bases at J, with 12 bases in the middle. The CDR3 consists of 15 residues. The germline V gene has CDR1 SEHNR and CDR2 FQNEAQ (reference sequence). CDR3 residues: CASSLKVGRQETQYF. The CDR3 nucleotides read TGTGCCAGCAGCTTAAAAGTTGGGAGGCAAGAGACCCAGTACTTC. The full variable domain, its missing parts supplied by reference TRBV7-9 and TRBJ2-5, is DTGVSQNPRHKITKRGQNVTFRCDPISEHNRLYWYRQTLGQGPEFLTYFQNEAQLEKSRLLSDRFSAERPKGSFSTLEIQRTEQGDSAMYLCASSLKVGRQETQYFGPGTRLLVL.

The rearrangement joins TRBV9 to TRBJ2-1; 8 bases align to TRBD2. Germline values: CDR1 SGDLS, CDR2 YYNGEE. With 3 bases clipped from V and 5 bases from J, the junction kept 4 bases outside the gene matches. The CDR3 has 14 amino acids. The CDR3 sequence: CASSGSGRNNEQFF. In DNA form, the CDR3 reads TGTGCCAGCAGCGGGAGCGGGAGAAACAATGAGCAGTTCTTC.

The V gene is TRBV9, the J gene TRBJ2-1, with 14 bases that match TRBD2. This CDR3 contains 15 residues. The V and J ends lost 4 bases and 7 bases, in that order; junction bases with no gene match: 4. Germline V gene lookup returns CDR1 SGDLS and CDR2 YYNGEE. CDR3 region: CASSRLAGGLNEQFF. Written as DNA, the CDR3 is TGTGCCAGCAGCCGACTAGCGGGGGGGCTTAATGAGCAGTTCTTC.

The chain links TRBV11-2 to TRBJ1-2; unclear D gene. The CDR3 contains 13 residues. V shed 2 bases and J shed 0 bases, with 4 bases lying between them. Germline V gene data show CDR1 as SGHAT and CDR2 as FQNNGV. The chain's CDR3 is CASSLPANYGYTF. The CDR3 nucleotides read TGTGCCAGCAGCTTACCAGCTAACTATGGCTACACCTTC.

This chain links TRBV29-1 with TRBJ1-2, with D possibly being TRBD1 (5 bases). Germline assignment: CDR1 SQVTM and CDR2 ANQGSEA. The CDR3 runs to 13 residues. V was shortened by 6 bases and J by 4 bases, with 15 bases between the two germline ends. CDR3 coding DNA: TGCAGCGTGGACGGAGGGACGTCCTATGGCTACACCTTC. As protein: CSVDGGTSYGYTF. Filled out from reference TRBV29-1 and TRBJ1-2, the complete variable domain reads SAVISQKPSRDICQRGTSLTIQCQVDSQVTMMFWYRQQPGQSLTLIATANQGSEATYESGFVIDKFPISRPNLTFSTLTVSNMSPEDSSIYLCSVDGGTSYGYTFGSGTRLTVV.

This clone was seen only once. The chain uses TRBV7-8 and TRBJ2-7; D uncertain. This CDR3 has 14 residues. V lost 2 bases to trimming and J lost 3 bases, with 11 bases between them. Germline V gene sequence: CDR1 SGHVS, CDR2 FQNEAQ. The CDR3 sequence is CASSLWVRHYEQYF. The CDR3 DNA sequence: TGTGCCAGCAGCTTATGGGTACGACACTACGAGCAGTACTTC. Looking up the rest from reference TRBV7-8 and TRBJ2-7 gives the full variable domain: GAGVSQSPRYKVAKRGQDVALRCDPISGHVSLFWYQQALGQGPEFLTYFQNEAQLDKSGLPSDRFFAERPEGSVSTLKIQRTQQEDSAVYLCASSLWVRHYEQYFGPGTRLTVT.

This clone was seen only once. The V and J genes are TRBV7-9 and TRBJ1-1; D gene uncertain. Germline-derived CDR1 and CDR2 are SEHNR and FQNEAQ (reference sequence). Trimming stripped 5 bases from V and 5 bases from J, with 9 bases between. This CDR3 comprises 12 residues. CDR3 amino acids: CASSRTGTEAFF. CDR3 coding DNA: TGTGCCAGCAGCCGGACTGGGACTGAAGCTTTCTTT.

The chain combines TRBV7-3 with TRBJ1-1; possible D gene TRBD1, 6 bases. This CDR3 contains 14 residues. The germline V and J ends were trimmed by 3 bases and 4 bases, with 12 bases remaining between them. The germline V gene encodes CDR1 SGHTA and CDR2 FQGTGA. CDR3 sequence (DNA): TGTGCCAGCAGCTTTGGGACACCGAGCACTGAAGCTTTCTTT. Its translation is CASSFGTPSTEAFF.

The chain has TRBV6-6 and TRBJ2-5; D is possibly TRBD1 (5 bases). The DNA end is more similar to TRBJ2-7, so the J call may be wrong. CDR3 length: 14 residues. Germline CDR1 reads MNHNY; CDR2 reads SVGAGI (reference sequence). The CDR3 DNA is TGTGCCGCCTCCCCCCAGACAGATGCAAACGAGCAGTACTTC. Encoded protein: CAASPQTDANEQYF.

The rearrangement links TRBV5-1 to TRBJ2-7, with 11 bases lining up with TRBD1. This CDR3 is 15 amino acids long. V trimming: 4 bases; J trimming: 4 bases; junction bases outside the gene matches: 7. Germline CDR1 SGHRS, CDR2 YFSETQ. CDR3 bases: TGCGCCAGCAGCCTTGTGCGGGACAGGGGGTACGAGCAGTACTTC. Residues: CASSLVRDRGYEQYF.

V gene TRBV4-1 combines with J gene TRBJ2-5; TRBD1 agrees at 9 bases. The J call could be wrong; TRBJ2-7 is a better fit for the DNA end. This CDR3 is 16 amino acids long. Germline V gene lookup returns CDR1 MGHRA and CDR2 YSYEKL. The CDR3 DNA follows: TGCGCCAGCAGCCAAGCGCCGGGACAGGGATCCTACGAGCAGTACTTC. Its translation is CASSQAPGQGSYEQYF.

The rearrangement uses TRBV28 and TRBJ1-5; D unresolved. CDR1 is MDHEN, CDR2 SYDVKM, per germline. This CDR3 has 13 amino acids. Trimming stripped 6 bases from V and 4 bases from J, with 10 bases between. The CDR3 here is CASSHDSNQPQHF. DNA for the CDR3: TGTGCCAGCAGCCACGACTCGAATCAGCCCCAGCATTTT.

The V and J genes are TRBV4-1 and TRBJ2-5; 13 bases are shared with TRBD2. With V trimmed by 2 bases and J by 5 bases, 8 bases remained unmatched. The germline CDR1 and CDR2 sequences are MGHRA and YSYEKL. The CDR3 consists of 17 residues. The CDR3: CASSQPLAGGRRETQYF. CDR3 nucleotide sequence: TGCGCCAGCAGCCAACCACTAGCGGGGGGGCGTCGGGAGACCCAGTACTTC.

This clone has at least ten counts. The chain couples TRBV6-5 to TRBJ1-1; TRBD1 might be the D (6 bases). The CDR3 runs 15 residues. The germline CDR1 and CDR2 sequences are MNHEY and SVGAGI. V was shortened by 2 bases and J by 1 base, with 11 bases between the two germline ends. CDR3 residues: CASSYAGDGNTEAFF. CDR3 nucleotides: TGTGCCAGCAGTTACGCAGGGGACGGGAACACTGAAGCTTTCTTT.

This clone was recorded a few times. The CDR3 reads CASSEGTGRNEQFF. The CDR3 DNA is TGCGCCAGCAGTGAAGGGACAGGGCGCAATGAGCAGTTCTTC. This chain joins TRBV10-1 and TRBJ2-1; 9 nucleotides agree with TRBD1. V shed 3 bases and J 6 bases; nucleotides not matched to a gene: 3. This CDR3 is 14 amino acids long. Germline V gene data show CDR1 as WNHNN and CDR2 as SYGVQD (reference sequence).

The rearrangement links TRBV6-1 to TRBJ1-3, with no clear D. CDR1 is MNHNS, CDR2 SASEGT, per germline. The V end was cut by 8 bases, the J end by 8 bases, with 16 bases between. The CDR3 totals 13 residues. The DNA of the CDR3 is TGTGCCAGCCTTAGTAGCTTGGAGGACACCATATATTTT. Protein product: CASLSSLEDTIYF.

This chain uses TRBV6-1 with TRBJ1-3; D is possibly TRBD1 (5 bases). The germline CDR1 and CDR2 sequences are MNHNS and SASEGT. V gave up 4 bases and J gave up 0 bases, with 13 bases separating them. The CDR3 is made up of 16 amino acids. The CDR3 DNA is TGTGCCAGCAGTGGTGTCGACAGCCGCTCTGGAAACACCATATATTTT. Translation gives CASSGVDSRSGNTIYF.

This clone has a handful of counts. The chain's CDR3 is CASSWGQGVNTIYF. In DNA form, the CDR3 reads TGTGCCAGCAGTTGGGGACAGGGAGTGAACACCATATATTTT. The V gene is TRBV6-6, the J gene TRBJ1-3; TRBD1 agrees at 9 bases. With 4 bases clipped from V and 7 bases from J, the junction kept 5 bases outside the gene matches. The CDR3 is 14 residues long. The germline V gene encodes CDR1 MNHNY and CDR2 SVGAGI (reference sequence).

V gene TRBV21-1 combines with J gene TRBJ2-2; TRBD2, the table's D call, was not compared with the DNA. TRBV21-1 is marked as a pseudogene. The CDR3 length is 21 residues. The CDR3 DNA is TGTGCCAGCAGCCAAAATTGTGGTCTACTAGCGGGGGGGCGAAGTGGCGGGGAGCTGTTTTTT. Translating it yields CASSQNCGLLAGGRSGGELFF.

The chain combines TRBV4-1 with TRBJ2-6; D is possibly TRBD1 (5 bases). V lost 1 base and J lost 2, with 6 bases in between. The germline CDR1 and CDR2 sequences are MGHRA and YSYEKL. The CDR3 is 15 amino acids. This CDR3 is CASSQVGAGANVLTF. The CDR3 DNA is TGCGCCAGCAGCCAAGTAGGGGCTGGGGCCAACGTCCTGACTTTC.